The 17 T cell receptor beta chains below come from one sample, sequenced in a study of post-analysis software for immune sequencing data. Study observations and caveats: Patients carried 5 or 6 TRBV segments more frequently than controls did, and TRBV5-6, TRBV5-1 and TRBV20-1 were among them.

These receptors have no identified antigens. Tagging with unique molecular identifiers was a feature of the TCR beta cDNA libraries. TCRdb reprocessed the PCR reads via MiXCR and lists one record per CDR3 protein. The top ten clones hold about 12% of a sample with about 460,000 distinct CDR3 sequences, over 35% of them seen once. Sequencing used blood. The receptors were sampled from a girl aged 5 to 17 with multiple sclerosis.

This clonotype appeared a few times. The rearrangement links TRBV28 to TRBJ1-5; 7 positions agree with TRBD1. Germline CDR1 reads MDHEN; CDR2 reads SYDVKM. The V segment lost 5 bases and the J segment 2 bases; nucleotides outside the gene matches: 6. This CDR3 has 15 residues. The CDR3 region has the DNA TGTGCCAGCAGTACTCCAGGACAGGGCAATCAGCCCCAGCATTTT. Translation: CASSTPGQGNQPQHF.

V gene TRBV12-3 or TRBV12-4 combines with J gene TRBJ2-1; D might be TRBD2 (5 bases). The CDR3 runs 14 residues. The ends were cut back, 6 bases at V and 8 bases at J, with 17 bases in the middle. The chain's CDR3 is CASSRTVPGYEQFF. In DNA form, the CDR3 reads TGTGCCAGCAGCCGAACTGTGCCGGGGTATGAGCAGTTCTTC.

The chain is built from TRBV4-1 and TRBJ1-1; D remains ambiguous. CDR1 and CDR2 (germline): MGHRA, YSYEKL. Trimming took off 4 bases at V and 1 base at J, with 13 bases between the two ends. This CDR3 is built from 15 residues. The CDR3 DNA reads as TGCGCCAGCAGCCCGGACTGGGGAACGAACACTGAAGCTTTCTTT. It encodes CASSPDWGTNTEAFF.

V and J are TRBV9 and TRBJ2-1, with 10 bases aligning to TRBD1. Germline V gives CDR1 SGDLS, CDR2 YYNGEE. The CDR3 runs 16 residues. J gave up 6 bases and V 0 bases, and 6 bases lay outside the gene matches. CDR3 nucleotide sequence: TGTGCCAGCAGCGTAGCCGCCCGGACAGGGGGCAATGAGCAGTTCTTC. It yields the protein CASSVAARTGGNEQFF.

The rearrangement uses TRBV21-1 and TRBJ2-6. TRBV21-1 is a known pseudogene. The CDR3 is 17 residues long. The CDR3 DNA is TGTGCCAGCAGCAACAAAAGGTTTTGTGCTGGGGCCAACGTCCTGACTTTC. Translation: CASSNKRFCAGANVLTF.

The rearrangement joins TRBV12-3 or TRBV12-4 to TRBJ2-3; either TRBD1 or TRBD2 may fit D (7 bases each). With 9 bases removed from V and 2 bases from J, the gap between germline ends came to 21 bases. The CDR3 sequence is 16 residues long. CDR3 in amino acids: CASHRGAGGDTDTQYF. CDR3 DNA: TGTGCCAGTCACCGGGGGGCAGGGGGGGACACAGATACGCAGTATTTT.

The CDR3: CSARDRGLDGYTF. DNA for the CDR3: TGCAGTGCTAGGGACAGGGGTTTAGATGGCTACACCTTC. The chain recombines TRBV20-1 with TRBJ1-2; 9 bases line up with TRBD1. Germline trimming cut 3 bases from V and 6 bases from J; bases unmatched to any gene: 5. Germline CDR1 reads DFQATT; CDR2 reads SNEGSKA (reference sequence). This CDR3 is built from 13 residues.

The V call is TRBV28, the J call TRBJ2-1; TRBD2 agrees at 13 bases. Unmatched junction bases numbered 17, after V lost 8 bases and J lost 10 bases. Germline CDR1 is MDHEN and CDR2 is SYDVKM. The CDR3 contains 17 residues. The CDR3 sequence: CASSDIPTSGRAKEQFF. In DNA form, the CDR3 reads TGTGCCAGCTCCGATATCCCCACTAGCGGGAGGGCCAAGGAGCAGTTCTTC.

This clonotype was found a few times. The chain joins TRBV4-1 to TRBJ2-1; possible D gene TRBD2, 6 bases. The germline V gene encodes CDR1 MGHRA and CDR2 YSYEKL. The CDR3 has 17 amino acids. Trimming removed 0 bases from V and 2 bases from J, with 14 bases in between. CDR3 sequence (DNA): TGCGCCAGCAGCCAAGATGGGGACTCCACCCCCTACAATGAGCAGTTCTTC. This gives the protein CASSQDGDSTPYNEQFF.

This chain connects TRBV6-1 to TRBJ1-2, with a possible D match to TRBD1 (5 bases). Germline V CDR1 and CDR2: MNHNS, SASEGT. CDR3 length equals 15 residues. V was cut by 0 bases and J by 1 base, with 9 bases left in between. The CDR3 DNA sequence: TGTGCCAGCAGTGAAGCCACCGACAGTAACTATGGCTACACCTTC. Its protein is CASSEATDSNYGYTF.

Concerning this clonotype: One end of the junction fails to match germline, which may point to a read error. This chain links TRBV25-1 with TRBJ2-5; D remains ambiguous. The length of the CDR3 is 14 residues. Germline loops: CDR1 MGHDK, CDR2 SYGVNS. The CDR3 DNA reads as TGTGCCTGCAGTGAATATGAAGGGTCAGAGACCCAGTACTTC. Residues: CACSEYEGSETQYF.

The chain links TRBV5-1 to TRBJ1-4, with D unresolved. Germline V gene lookup returns CDR1 SGHRS and CDR2 YFSETQ. Trimming pared 4 bases from V and 5 bases from J, leaving 15 bases between. The CDR3 length is 15 residues. The CDR3 spells CASSRPEGMNEKLFF. The CDR3 bases are TGCGCCAGCAGCCGCCCTGAGGGAATGAATGAAAAACTGTTTTTT.

This clonotype was seen a few times. This chain connects TRBV15 to TRBJ1-2; D might be TRBD1 (5 bases). Trimming took off 0 bases at V and 8 bases at J, with 13 bases between the two ends. The germline V gene encodes CDR1 LNHNV and CDR2 YYDKDF (reference sequence). The CDR3 consists of 14 residues. The chain's CDR3 is CATSRDHGAIGYTF. CDR3 DNA sequence: TGTGCCACCAGCAGAGATCACGGGGCCATAGGCTACACCTTC.

This chain links TRBV5-1 with TRBJ1-4; D may be TRBD1 (5 bases). V was cut by 0 bases and J by 7 bases, with 10 bases left in between. Germline loops: CDR1 SGHRS, CDR2 YFSETQ. The CDR3 is 14 residues long. In DNA, the CDR3 is TGCGCCAGCAGCTTGGACAGGTTGACTGAAAAACTGTTTTTT. Translated, it gives CASSLDRLTEKLFF.

The chain recombines TRBV12-3 or TRBV12-4 with TRBJ2-1; 7 bases match TRBD2. The CDR3 is 12 amino acids. Losses at the gene ends were 3 bases for V and 10 bases for J; bases not matched to a gene: 3. In DNA form, the CDR3 reads TGTGCCAGCAGTTTCGGGACTACGGAGCAGTTCTTC. Its protein product is CASSFGTTEQFF.

The V and J genes are TRBV7-9 and TRBJ1-5, with 9 bases aligning to TRBD1. The length of the CDR3 is 15 residues. V was pared by 1 base and J by 3 bases, with 1 base of the junction left unmatched. Germline V lookup: CDR1 SEHNR, CDR2 FQNEAQ (reference sequence). This CDR3 reads CASSLDRGHNQPQHF. Written as DNA, the CDR3 is TGTGCCAGCAGCTTAGACAGGGGGCACAATCAGCCCCAGCATTTT.

This clonotype was observed a few times. The chain employs TRBV7-8 and TRBJ1-1; TRBD1 might be the D (5 bases). Germline CDR1 SGHVS, CDR2 FQNEAQ. The CDR3 has 12 residues. Trimming took off 7 bases at V and 11 bases at J, with 17 bases between the two ends. CDR3 DNA sequence: TGTGCCAGCAACACCGGGACCGAGTTGGCTTTCTTT. Amino acid sequence: CASNTGTELAFF. Supplemented by reference TRBV7-8 and TRBJ1-1, the full variable domain reads GAGVSQSPRYKVAKRGQDVALRCDPISGHVSLFWYQQALGQGPEFLTYFQNEAQLDKSGLPSDRFFAERPEGSVSTLKIQRTQQEDSAVYLCASNTGTELAFFGQGTRLTVV.